This entry describes one T cell receptor beta chain. This sample stems from a study of T-cell reconstitution after alpha-beta-depleted transplantation in children. Construction of the TCRbeta library involved unique molecular identifiers. TCRdb re-analysed the PCR reads in MiXCR, keeping a single row per CDR3 protein. The sample lists a few hundred thousand distinct CDR3 sequences, over 9% seen once, with 2.4% in the top ten. The CDR3 is 18 residues long. Germline CDR1 reads SGHTA; CDR2 reads FQGTGA. V gave up 0 bases and J gave up 3 bases; unmatched junction bases: 6. The genes are TRBV7-3 and TRBJ2-3; 13 bases are shared with TRBD2. This receptor was taken from a human donor who donated a stem cell graft to a child with acute lymphoblastic leukemia. The sample consisted of PBMCs from the stem cell graft donor, taken from the stem cell graft. CDR3 sequence: CASSLTRTSGSRTDTQYF. In DNA, the CDR3 is TGTGCCAGCAGCTTAACCAGGACTAGCGGGAGTAGAACAGATACGCAGTATTTT. Combining the CDR3 with reference TRBV7-3 and TRBJ2-3 gives the whole variable domain GAGVSQTPSNKVTEKGKYVELRCDPISGHTALYWYRQSLGQGPEFLIYFQGTGAADDSGLPNDRFFAVRPEGSVSTLKIQRTERGDSAVYLCASSLTRTSGSRTDTQYFGPGTRLTVL.